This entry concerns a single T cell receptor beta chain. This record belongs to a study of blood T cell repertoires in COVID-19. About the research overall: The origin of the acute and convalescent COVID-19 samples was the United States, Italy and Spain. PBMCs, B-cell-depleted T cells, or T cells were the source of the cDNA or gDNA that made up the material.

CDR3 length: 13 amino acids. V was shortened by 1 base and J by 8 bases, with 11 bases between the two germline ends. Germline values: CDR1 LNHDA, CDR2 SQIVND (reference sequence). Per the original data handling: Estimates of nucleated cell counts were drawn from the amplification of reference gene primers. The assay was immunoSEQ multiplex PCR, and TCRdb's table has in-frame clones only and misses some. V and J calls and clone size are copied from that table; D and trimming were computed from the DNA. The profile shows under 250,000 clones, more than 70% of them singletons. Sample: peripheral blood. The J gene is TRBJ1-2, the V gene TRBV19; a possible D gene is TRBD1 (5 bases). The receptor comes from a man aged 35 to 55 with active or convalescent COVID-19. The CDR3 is CASSIVQGGGYTF. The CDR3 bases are TGTGCCAGTAGTATAGTTCAGGGTGGAGGCTACACCTTC.